The clone carrying this T cell receptor (beta chain) was observed at least ten times. The record originates from a study of T-cell memory formation after mild COVID-19. TCRdb used MiXCR to reprocess the 5' RACE reads, holding one entry per CDR3 protein. The repertoire holds more than 350,000 distinct CDR3 sequences, with 16% as singletons. V was pared by 5 bases and J by 5 bases, with 17 bases of the junction left unmatched. CDR3 length: 18 amino acids. CDR1 and CDR2 (germline): SEHNR, FQNEAQ (reference sequence). Sequenced: PBMCs or a T cell subset sorted from them (not recorded which). The sequence came from a man between 18 and 29 years old who had mild COVID-19 (a few samples of this study predate the infection). Cell type and time point are not known. The V and J genes are TRBV7-9 and TRBJ2-3; TRBD2 agrees at 9 bases. As DNA, the CDR3 is TGTGCCAGCAGCCCCAAGGGTAGCGGGGGCGCCGGGGGAGATACGCAGTATTTT. This sequence encodes CASSPKGSGGAGGDTQYF.